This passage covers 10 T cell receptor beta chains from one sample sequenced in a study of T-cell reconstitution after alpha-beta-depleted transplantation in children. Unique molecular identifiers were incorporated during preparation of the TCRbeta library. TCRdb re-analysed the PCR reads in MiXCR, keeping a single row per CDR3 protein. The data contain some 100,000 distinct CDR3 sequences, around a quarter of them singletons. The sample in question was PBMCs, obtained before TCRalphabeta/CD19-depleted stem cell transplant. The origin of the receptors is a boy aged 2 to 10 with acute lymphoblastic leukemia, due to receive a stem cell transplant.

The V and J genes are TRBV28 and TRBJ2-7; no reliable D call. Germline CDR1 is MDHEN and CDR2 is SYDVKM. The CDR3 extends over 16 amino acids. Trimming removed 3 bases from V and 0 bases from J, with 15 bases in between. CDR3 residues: CASSFKLADLSYEQYF. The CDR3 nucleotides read TGTGCCAGCAGTTTTAAACTCGCCGACCTCTCCTACGAGCAGTACTTC.

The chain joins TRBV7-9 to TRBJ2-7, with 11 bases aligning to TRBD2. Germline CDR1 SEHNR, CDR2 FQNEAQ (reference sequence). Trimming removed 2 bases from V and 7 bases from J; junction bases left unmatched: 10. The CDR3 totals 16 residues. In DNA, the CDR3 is TGTGCCAGCAGCTTAAGCGGGACTAGCGGAGGGGGTGAGCAGTACTTC. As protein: CASSLSGTSGGGEQYF.

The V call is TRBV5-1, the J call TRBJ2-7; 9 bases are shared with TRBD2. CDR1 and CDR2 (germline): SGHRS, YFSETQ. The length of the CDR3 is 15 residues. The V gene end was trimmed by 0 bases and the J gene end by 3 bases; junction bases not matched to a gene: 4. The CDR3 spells CASSLGGSGGYEQYF. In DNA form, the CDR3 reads TGCGCCAGCAGCTTGGGTGGTAGCGGGGGCTACGAGCAGTACTTC.

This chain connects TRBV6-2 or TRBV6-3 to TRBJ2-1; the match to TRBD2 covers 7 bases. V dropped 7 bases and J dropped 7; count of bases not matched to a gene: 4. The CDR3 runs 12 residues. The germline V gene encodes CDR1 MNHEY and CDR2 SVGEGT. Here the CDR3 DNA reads TGTGCCAGCACCAGGACTAGGAATGAGCAGTTCTTC. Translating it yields CASTRTRNEQFF.

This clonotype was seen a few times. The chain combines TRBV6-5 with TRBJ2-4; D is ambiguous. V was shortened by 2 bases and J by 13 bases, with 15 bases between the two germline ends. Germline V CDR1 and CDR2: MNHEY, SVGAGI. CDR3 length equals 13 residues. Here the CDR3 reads CASSYTDRADQYF. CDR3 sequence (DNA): TGTGCCAGCAGTTACACCGATAGGGCCGACCAGTACTTC.

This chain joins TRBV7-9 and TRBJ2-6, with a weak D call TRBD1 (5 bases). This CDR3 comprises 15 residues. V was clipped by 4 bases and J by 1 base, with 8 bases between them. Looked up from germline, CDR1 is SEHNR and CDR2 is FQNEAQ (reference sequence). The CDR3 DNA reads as TGTGCCAGCAGCTCCACAGGTTCTGGGGCCAACGTCCTGACTTTC. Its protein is CASSSTGSGANVLTF.

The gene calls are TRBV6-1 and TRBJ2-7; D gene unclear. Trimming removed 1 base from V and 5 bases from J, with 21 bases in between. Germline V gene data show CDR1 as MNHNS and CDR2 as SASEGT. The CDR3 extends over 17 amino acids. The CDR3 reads CASSEVSWAQSGNEQYF. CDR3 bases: TGTGCCAGCAGTGAAGTTTCCTGGGCACAGTCAGGTAACGAGCAGTACTTC.

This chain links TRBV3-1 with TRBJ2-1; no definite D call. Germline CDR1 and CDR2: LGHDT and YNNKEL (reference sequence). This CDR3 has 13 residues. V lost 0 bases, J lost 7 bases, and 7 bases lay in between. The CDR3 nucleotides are TGTGCCAGCAGCCAAGATAGATGGAATGAGCAGTTCTTC. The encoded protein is CASSQDRWNEQFF.

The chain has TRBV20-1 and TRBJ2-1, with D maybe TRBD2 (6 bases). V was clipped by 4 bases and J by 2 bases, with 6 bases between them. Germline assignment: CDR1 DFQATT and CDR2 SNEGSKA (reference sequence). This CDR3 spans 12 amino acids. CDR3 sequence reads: CSATSAYNEQFF. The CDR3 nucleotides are TGCAGTGCTACTAGCGCCTACAATGAGCAGTTCTTC.

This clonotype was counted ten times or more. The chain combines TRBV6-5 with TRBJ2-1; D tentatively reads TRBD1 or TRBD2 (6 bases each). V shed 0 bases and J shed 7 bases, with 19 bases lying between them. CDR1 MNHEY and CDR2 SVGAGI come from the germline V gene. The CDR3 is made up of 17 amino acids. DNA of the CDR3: TGTGCCAGCAGTTACTCGAGCGGAGGGGGTGTGGTAAATGAGCAGTTCTTC. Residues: CASSYSSGGGVVNEQFF.